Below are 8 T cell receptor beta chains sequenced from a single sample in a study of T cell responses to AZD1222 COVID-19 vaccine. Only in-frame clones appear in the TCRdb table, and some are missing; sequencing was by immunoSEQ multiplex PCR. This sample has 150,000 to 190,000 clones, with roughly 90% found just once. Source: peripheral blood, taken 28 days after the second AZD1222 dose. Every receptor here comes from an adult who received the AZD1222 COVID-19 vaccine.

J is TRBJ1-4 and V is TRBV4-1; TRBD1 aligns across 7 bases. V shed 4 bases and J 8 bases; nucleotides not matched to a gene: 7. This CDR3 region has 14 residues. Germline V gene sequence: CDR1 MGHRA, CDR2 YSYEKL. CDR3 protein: CASSRLQGNEKLFF. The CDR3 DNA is TGCGCCAGCAGCCGTCTACAGGGGAACGAAAAACTGTTTTTT.

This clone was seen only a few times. In DNA, the CDR3 is TGTGCCAGCAGCAAAACTAGCGGGAGTACCAACAATGAGCAGTTCTTC. Its protein product is CASSKTSGSTNNEQFF. The rearrangement joins TRBV4-2 to TRBJ2-1; 11 bases align to TRBD2. V shed 5 bases and J 5 bases; nucleotides not matched to a gene: 8. The CDR3 contains 16 residues. Germline-derived CDR1 and CDR2 are LGHNA and YNFKEQ.

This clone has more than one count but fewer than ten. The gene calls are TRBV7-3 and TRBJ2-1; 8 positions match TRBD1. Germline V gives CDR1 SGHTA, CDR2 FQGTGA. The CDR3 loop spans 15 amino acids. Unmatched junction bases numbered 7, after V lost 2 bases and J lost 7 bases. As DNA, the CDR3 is TGTGCCAGCAGCTTACGGACAGGGTCTAGGAATGAGCAGTTCTTC. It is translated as CASSLRTGSRNEQFF.

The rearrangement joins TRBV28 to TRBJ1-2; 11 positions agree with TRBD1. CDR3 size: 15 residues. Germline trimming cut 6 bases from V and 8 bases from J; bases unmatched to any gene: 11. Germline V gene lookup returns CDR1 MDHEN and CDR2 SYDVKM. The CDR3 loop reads CASSISGTGGRGYTF. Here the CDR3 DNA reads TGTGCCAGCAGCATCTCGGGGACAGGGGGTAGAGGCTACACCTTC.

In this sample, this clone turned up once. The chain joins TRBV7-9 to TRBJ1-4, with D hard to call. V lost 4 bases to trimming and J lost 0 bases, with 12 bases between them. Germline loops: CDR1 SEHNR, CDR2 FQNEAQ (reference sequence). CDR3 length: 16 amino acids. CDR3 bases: TGTGCCAGCAGCTCCGGGCTACGCACAACTAATGAAAAACTGTTTTTT. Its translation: CASSSGLRTTNEKLFF.

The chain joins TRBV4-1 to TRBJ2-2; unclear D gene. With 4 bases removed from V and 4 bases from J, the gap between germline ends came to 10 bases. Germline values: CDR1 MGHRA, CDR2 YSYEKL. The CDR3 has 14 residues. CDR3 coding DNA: TGCGCCAGCAGCCTTAAATCCTTCACCGGGGAGCTGTTTTTT. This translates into CASSLKSFTGELFF.

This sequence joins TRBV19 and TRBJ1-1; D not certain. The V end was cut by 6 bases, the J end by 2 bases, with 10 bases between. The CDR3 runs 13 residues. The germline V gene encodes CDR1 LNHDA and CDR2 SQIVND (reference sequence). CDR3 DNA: TGTGCCAGTAGACAGTGGACTAACACTGAAGCTTTCTTT. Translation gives CASRQWTNTEAFF.

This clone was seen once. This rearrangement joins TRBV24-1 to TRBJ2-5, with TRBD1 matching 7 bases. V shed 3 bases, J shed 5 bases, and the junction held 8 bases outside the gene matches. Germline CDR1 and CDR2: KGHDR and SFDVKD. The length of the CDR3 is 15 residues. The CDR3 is CATSDQQGFWETQYF. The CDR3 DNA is TGTGCCACCAGTGATCAACAGGGGTTTTGGGAGACCCAGTACTTC.